One and the same sample provided the 23 T cell receptor beta chains below, sequenced in a study of PD-L1 blockade in urothelial cancer. Stated time point: peripheral blood 6 weeks after treatment start. Sequencing was performed with immunoSEQ multiplex PCR; in TCRdb, only in-frame clones are kept and a portion is missing. Of 75,000 to 95,000 clones in the sample, 75% to 95% were seen once. The sequencing used PBMCs, collected around atezolizumab (anti-PD-L1) treatment. These receptors were obtained from a woman older than 75 with urothelial cancer.

The V and J genes are TRBV2 and TRBJ2-1; 13 positions match TRBD2. The length of the CDR3 is 15 residues. Germline CDR1 is SNHLY and CDR2 is FYNNEI. V lost 4 bases, J lost 4 bases, and 1 base stayed unmatched. CDR3 nucleotides: TGTGCCAGCAGTGGGACTAGCGGGAGTTACAATGAGCAGTTCTTC. It yields the protein CASSGTSGSYNEQFF.

The genes are TRBV18 and TRBJ1-4; 11 nucleotides match TRBD1. Trimming removed 1 base from V and 6 bases from J; junction bases left unmatched: 7. The CDR3 has 17 amino acids. Germline CDR1 and CDR2: KGHSH and LQKENI. CDR3 sequence: CASSPLGQGANDEKLFF. In nucleotides, the CDR3 is TGTGCCAGCTCACCACTAGGACAGGGGGCTAATGATGAAAAACTGTTTTTT.

V usage is TRBV10-1 and J usage is TRBJ1-1, with D unclear. The CDR3 is 13 residues long. From germline, CDR1 is WNHNN and CDR2 SYGVQD (reference sequence). The ends were cut back, 6 bases at V and 1 base at J, with 9 bases in the middle. The CDR3 nucleotides read TGCGCCAGCAGCCCGGGGAGGAACACTGAAGCTTTCTTT. Translating gives CASSPGRNTEAFF.

The V gene is TRBV28, the J gene TRBJ1-4; TRBD1 might be the D (5 bases). CDR1 is MDHEN and CDR2 is SYDVKM in the germline V gene. Trimming shortened V by 1 base and J by 10 bases, and 13 bases separated the two germline ends. This CDR3 is built from 14 residues. DNA of the CDR3: TGTGCCAGCAGTTTATCCTCTGTTCAGGGAAAACTGTTTTTT. It codes for CASSLSSVQGKLFF.

The rearrangement links TRBV21-1 to TRBJ2-2; the D segment call TRBD1 is taken from the table without a DNA check. TRBV21-1 is a pseudogene segment. The CDR3 extends over 16 amino acids. The CDR3: CASRISTGMNTGELFF. The CDR3 nucleotides are TGTGCCAGCAGGATATCGACAGGGATGAACACCGGGGAGCTGTTTTTT.

This sequence joins TRBV6-9 and TRBJ1-2; 7 bases are a match to TRBD1. CDR3 size: 16 residues. Losses at the gene ends were 6 bases for V and 3 bases for J; bases not matched to a gene: 13. The germline CDR1 and CDR2 sequences are MNHGY and SVAAGI. CDR3 DNA: TGTGCCAGCAGCCTACCTCCGTGGGACAGCGACTATGGCTACACCTTC. It is translated as CASSLPPWDSDYGYTF.

This rearrangement joins TRBV6-1 to TRBJ2-7; the D gene is possibly TRBD2 (6 bases). Germline lookup yields CDR1 MNHNS and CDR2 SASEGT. The germline V and J ends were trimmed by 3 bases and 4 bases, with 22 bases remaining between them. This CDR3 is built from 17 residues. The CDR3 protein is CASSDIGGISLSYEQYF. CDR3 DNA: TGTGCCAGCAGTGACATCGGCGGGATCTCATTGTCGTACGAGCAGTACTTC.

The chain employs TRBV11-1 and TRBJ2-7; D perhaps matches TRBD1 (5 bases). Germline assignment: CDR1 SGHAT and CDR2 FQDESV (reference sequence). Trimming stripped 5 bases from V and 0 bases from J, with 11 bases between. The CDR3 runs to 14 residues. CDR3 protein: CASSQNRNSYEQYF. The CDR3 bases are TGTGCCAGCAGCCAAAACAGGAACTCCTACGAGCAGTACTTC.

The V call is TRBV9, the J call TRBJ2-2; possible D gene TRBD2, 5 bases. The CDR3 has 15 residues. Trimming removed 4 bases from V and 7 bases from J, with 17 bases in between. Germline V gene lookup returns CDR1 SGDLS and CDR2 YYNGEE. This CDR3 is CASSQDSSVLGELFF. The CDR3, as DNA: TGTGCCAGCAGCCAGGACTCTTCCGTCCTCGGGGAGCTGTTTTTT.

This rearrangement joins TRBV5-5 to TRBJ2-1; D is uncertain. Germline V CDR1 and CDR2: SGHKS, YYEKEE (reference sequence). This CDR3 has 12 residues. Trimming shortened V by 1 base and J by 7 bases, and 6 bases separated the two germline ends. The CDR3 coding sequence is TGTGCCAGCAGCTTGTTAGTGAATGAGCAGTTCTTC. It specifies CASSLLVNEQFF.

The chain is built from TRBV6-6 and TRBJ1-1, with 9 nucleotides matching TRBD1. Trimming took 0 bases from V and 6 from J; bases not matched to a gene: 8. CDR3 length equals 16 residues. Germline CDR1 reads MNHNY; CDR2 reads SVGAGI (reference sequence). The CDR3 reads CASSYSTRTGAPEAFF. The DNA for the CDR3 is TGTGCCAGCAGTTACTCGACACGGACAGGGGCCCCTGAAGCTTTCTTT.

V gene TRBV28 combines with J gene TRBJ2-7; D perhaps matches TRBD2 (6 bases). The germline V gene encodes CDR1 MDHEN and CDR2 SYDVKM. V was trimmed by 9 bases and J by 4 bases, leaving 10 bases between them. This CDR3 has 11 amino acids. The CDR3 is CASAGGYEQYF. The DNA of the CDR3 is TGTGCCAGTGCTGGAGGGTACGAGCAGTACTTC.

Written as DNA, the CDR3 is TGTGCCAGTAGTCTCCGCCATGGGGGCGGCTACACCTTC. Protein: CASSLRHGGGYTF. J is TRBJ1-2 and V is TRBV19, with D possibly TRBD1 on 6 matching bases. The CDR3 runs to 13 residues. V was trimmed by 5 bases and J by 8 bases, leaving 15 bases between them. Germline V gives CDR1 LNHDA, CDR2 SQIVND (reference sequence).

This clone has only one observation. The chain uses TRBV4-2 and TRBJ2-7; TRBD1 matches at 9 bases. V trimming: 4 bases; J trimming: 0 bases; junction bases outside the gene matches: 4. Germline V gene lookup returns CDR1 LGHNA and CDR2 YNFKEQ. This CDR3 comprises 15 residues. CDR3 nucleotides: TGTGCCAGCAGCCCGGGGACAGGGAACTCCTACGAGCAGTACTTC. Translated: CASSPGTGNSYEQYF.

The chain links TRBV5-6 to TRBJ2-4; D is perhaps TRBD2 (6 bases). CDR1 and CDR2 (germline): SGHDT, YYEEEE. The V end lost 4 bases, the J end lost 6 bases, and 11 bases lay between the germline ends. This CDR3 spans 13 amino acids. Here the CDR3 reads CASSAGTLNIQYF. The CDR3 nucleotides read TGTGCCAGCAGCGCCGGGACTCTAAACATTCAGTACTTC.

This chain joins TRBV5-1 and TRBJ2-5; 7 positions agree with TRBD2. Germline loops: CDR1 SGHRS, CDR2 YFSETQ. Germline trimming cut 4 bases from V and 3 bases from J; bases unmatched to any gene: 9. CDR3 length equals 15 residues. CDR3 region: CASSPLPGLKETQYF. The CDR3 DNA sequence: TGCGCCAGCAGCCCCCTGCCGGGACTAAAAGAGACCCAGTACTTC. Full variable domain (outside the CDR3, taken from reference TRBV5-1 and TRBJ2-5): KAGVTQTPRYLIKTRGQQVTLSCSPISGHRSVSWYQQTPGQGLQFLFEYFSETQRNKGNFPGRFSGRQFSNSRSEMNVSTLELGDSALYLCASSPLPGLKETQYFGPGTRLLVL.

The chain has TRBV5-1 and TRBJ2-1; tentative D call: TRBD2 (6 bases). Between the trimmed V and J ends, which lost 0 bases and 8 bases, there was a span of 15 bases. This CDR3 is built from 15 residues. From germline, CDR1 is SGHRS and CDR2 YFSETQ. DNA of the CDR3: TGCGCCAGCAGCTTGGCGGCAGGGAGGAACGATGAGCAGTTCTTC. Protein sequence: CASSLAAGRNDEQFF.

This chain connects TRBV5-1 to TRBJ2-4; tentatively, D is TRBD2 (6 bases). Per the germline V gene, CDR1 is SGHRS and CDR2 is YFSETQ. This CDR3 region has 19 residues. Trimming removed 0 bases from V and 1 base from J, with 20 bases in between. The CDR3 spells CASSLVSGIGRLAKNIQYF. CDR3 bases: TGCGCCAGCAGCTTGGTCTCGGGTATTGGGAGGTTGGCCAAAAACATTCAGTACTTC.

The CDR3 here is CASSPEGNTEAFF. The CDR3 DNA sequence: TGTGCCAGCAGCCCTGAGGGAAACACTGAAGCTTTCTTT. V and J are TRBV9 and TRBJ1-1; D is unclear. V lost 4 bases and J lost 2, with 9 bases in between. Germline assignment: CDR1 SGDLS and CDR2 YYNGEE. There are 13 residues in the CDR3.

The CDR3 sequence is CATSRDRSEETQYF. For the CDR3, the DNA is TGTGCCACCAGCAGAGATAGATCTGAAGAGACCCAGTACTTC. The chain carries TRBV15 and TRBJ2-5; no clear D gene. CDR3 length equals 14 residues. V was pared by 0 bases and J by 3 bases, with 8 bases between. Germline CDR1 LNHNV, CDR2 YYDKDF (reference sequence).

This clone was recorded a few times. CDR3 region: CASSFGGNSGNTIYF. CDR3 nucleotides: TGTGCCAGCAGCTTTGGAGGAAACTCTGGAAACACCATATATTTT. The chain combines TRBV5-6 with TRBJ1-3; D unclear. The germline CDR1 and CDR2 sequences are SGHDT and YYEEEE. The CDR3 runs to 15 residues. V was trimmed by 2 bases and J by 0 bases, leaving 9 bases between them. Looking up the rest from reference TRBV5-6 and TRBJ1-3 gives the full variable domain: DAGVTQSPTHLIKTRGQQVTLRCSPKSGHDTVSWYQQALGQGPQFIFQYYEEEERQRGNFPDRFSGHQFPNYSSELNVNALLLGDSALYLCASSFGGNSGNTIYFGEGSWLTVV.

V usage is TRBV19 and J usage is TRBJ2-1; 9 bases are shared with TRBD1. CDR1 and CDR2 (germline): LNHDA, SQIVND (reference sequence). The ends lost 9 bases at V and 6 bases at J; junction bases unmatched: 15. The CDR3 runs to 16 residues. CDR3 sequence (DNA): TGTGCCAGCCAACAAGCCGGGACAGGGCCCCCCAATGAGCAGTTCTTC. Amino acids: CASQQAGTGPPNEQFF. Supplemented by reference TRBV19 and TRBJ2-1, the full variable domain reads DGGITQSPKYLFRKEGQNVTLSCEQNLNHDAMYWYRQDPGQGLRLIYYSQIVNDFQKGDIAEGYSVSREKKESFPLTVTSAQKNPTAFYLCASQQAGTGPPNEQFFGPGTRLTVL.

The chain employs TRBV11-2 and TRBJ1-4, with a tentative D call TRBD1 (5 bases). V was cut by 4 bases and J by 8 bases, with 20 bases left in between. The CDR3 totals 16 residues. From germline, CDR1 is SGHAT and CDR2 FQNNGV. The CDR3 sequence is CASSYFMDKGWEKLFF. The CDR3, as DNA: TGTGCCAGCAGCTATTTTATGGACAAGGGATGGGAAAAACTGTTTTTT.